Listed here are 10 T cell receptor beta chains from one sample, sequenced in a study of cytomegalovirus exposure and HLA in healthy donors. Researchers ran the PCR with 60 Vbeta and 13 Jbeta primers. Libraries were prepared by immunoSEQ multiplex PCR; TCRdb keeps only in-frame clonotypes and omits some of them. The sample has about 130,000 clones, about 80% seen once. The sample taken for sequencing was PBMCs. The receptors here all came from a boy younger than 10 in good health and CMV-seronegative.

The V and J genes are TRBV18 and TRBJ2-7; 9 bases match TRBD1. Germline CDR1 is KGHSH and CDR2 is LQKENI. V lost 6 bases to trimming and J lost 2 bases; unmatched junction nucleotides: 5. There are 14 residues in the CDR3. The CDR3 sequence: CASSPGTGTYEQYV. CDR3 nucleotide sequence: TGTGCCAGCTCCCCCGGGACAGGGACCTACGAGCAGTACGTC.

This clone was seen only a few times. V and J are TRBV7-6 and TRBJ1-5; the D gene is possibly TRBD1 (5 bases). Germline loops: CDR1 SGHVS, CDR2 FNYEAQ. The CDR3 has 15 amino acids. Trimming cost V 5 bases and J 2 bases, with 13 bases left between them. CDR3 sequence (DNA): TGTGCCAGCAGCCATGGGGAAGGGGGCAATCAGCCCCAGCATTTT. Protein sequence: CASSHGEGGNQPQHF. The full variable domain, rest sourced from reference TRBV7-6 and TRBJ1-5, is GAGVSQSPRYKVTKRGQDVALRCDPISGHVSLYWYRQALGQGPEFLTYFNYEAQQDKSGLPNDRFSAERPEGSISTLTIQRTEQRDSAMYRCASSHGEGGNQPQHFGDGTRLSIL.

The rearrangement uses TRBV6-4 and TRBJ1-1, with D maybe TRBD1 (5 bases). The CDR3 length is 15 residues. The germline V gene encodes CDR1 MRHNA and CDR2 SNTAGT. The V gene lost 0 bases and the J gene lost 1 base, with 9 bases spanning the gap. DNA of the CDR3: TGTGCCAGCAGTGACTCGGCAGGGTCGAACACTGAAGCTTTCTTT. It encodes CASSDSAGSNTEAFF.

This chain links TRBV19 with TRBJ1-1; TRBD1 is a possible D gene (6 bases). Germline V gene lookup returns CDR1 LNHDA and CDR2 SQIVND (reference sequence). The length of the CDR3 is 14 residues. V was clipped by 3 bases and J by 0 bases, with 8 bases between them. The CDR3 loop reads CASSMGQLNTEAFF. The CDR3 nucleotides read TGTGCCAGTAGTATGGGACAACTGAACACTGAAGCTTTCTTT.

The rearrangement links TRBV4-2 to TRBJ2-1; 9 bases line up with TRBD1. With V trimmed by 0 bases and J by 8 bases, 11 bases remained unmatched. Germline V gene sequence: CDR1 LGHNA, CDR2 YNFKEQ. CDR3 size: 17 residues. Written as DNA, the CDR3 is TGTGCCAGCAGCCAAGACCCCCCGGGACAGGGTTTCCATGAGCAGTTCTTC. Translating gives CASSQDPPGQGFHEQFF.

The CDR3 sequence is CSGWTQGPAMNTEAFF. In DNA form, the CDR3 reads TGCAGCGGCTGGACCCAGGGCCCCGCCATGAACACTGAAGCTTTCTTT. The chain uses TRBV29-1 and TRBJ1-1, with D perhaps matching TRBD1 (5 bases). Germline loops: CDR1 SQVTM, CDR2 ANQGSEA. V was pared by 7 bases and J by 0 bases, with 21 bases between. This CDR3 is 16 amino acids long.

This clone has a handful of counts. The genes are TRBV29-1 and TRBJ1-1; D gene ambiguous. The CDR3 spans 14 residues. The germline V and J ends were trimmed by 3 bases and 4 bases, with 15 bases remaining between them. Germline V lookup: CDR1 SQVTM, CDR2 ANQGSEA. CDR3 amino acids: CSVEGKPEGTEAFF. CDR3 nucleotides: TGCAGCGTTGAGGGAAAACCGGAGGGCACTGAAGCTTTCTTT.

This clone was picked up one time. This chain joins TRBV5-6 and TRBJ2-5; 9 bases fit TRBD1. The ends lost 1 base at V and 4 bases at J; junction bases unmatched: 8. The CDR3 is 16 residues long. Germline values: CDR1 SGHDT, CDR2 YYEEEE. CDR3 DNA: TGTGCCAGCAGCTTGAACAGGGGGCGTGTAGGAGAGACCCAGTACTTC. This sequence encodes CASSLNRGRVGETQYF.

The V and J genes are TRBV27 and TRBJ2-7, with D possibly TRBD1 on 6 matching bases. Germline-derived CDR1 and CDR2 are MNHEY and SMNVEV (reference sequence). CDR3 length: 15 residues. V was pared by 6 bases and J by 3 bases, with 18 bases between. The CDR3 is CASSYSRGLIYEQYF. DNA of the CDR3: TGTGCCAGCAGCTACAGCAGGGGTTTGATCTACGAGCAGTACTTC.

A word on this clone: Additional DNA sequences in this sample encode the identical CDR3. CDR3 DNA: TGCGCCAGCAGCCAAGACAGGGGAAGCTACGAGCAGTACTTC. Translated, it gives CASSQDRGSYEQYF. This chain uses TRBV4-3 with TRBJ2-7, with a tentative D call TRBD1 (6 bases). Germline loops: CDR1 LGHNA, CDR2 YSLEER. There are 14 residues in the CDR3. V was shortened by 0 bases and J by 3 bases, with 9 bases between the two germline ends.